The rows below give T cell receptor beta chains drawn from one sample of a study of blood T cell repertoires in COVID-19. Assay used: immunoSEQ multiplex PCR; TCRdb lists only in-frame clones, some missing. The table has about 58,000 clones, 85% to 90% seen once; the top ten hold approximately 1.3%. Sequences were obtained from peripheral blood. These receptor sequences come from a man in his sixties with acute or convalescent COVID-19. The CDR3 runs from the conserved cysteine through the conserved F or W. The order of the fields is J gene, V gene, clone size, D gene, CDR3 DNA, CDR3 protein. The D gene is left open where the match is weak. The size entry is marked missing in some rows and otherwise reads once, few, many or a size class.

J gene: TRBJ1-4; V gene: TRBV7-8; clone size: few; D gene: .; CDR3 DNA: TGTGCCAGCACCTTAGCTACGGGACTAAATGAAAAACTGTTTTTT; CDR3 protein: CASTLATGLNEKLFF
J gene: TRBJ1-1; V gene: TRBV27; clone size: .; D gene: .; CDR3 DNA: TGTGCCAGCAGTTTAGCTCTTTCGGGGAACACTGAAGCTTTCTTT; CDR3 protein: CASSLALSGNTEAFF
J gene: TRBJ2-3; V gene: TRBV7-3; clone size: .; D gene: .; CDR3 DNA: TGTGCCAGCAGCGAAATGCAGGGAGGTGCAGATACGCAGTATTTT; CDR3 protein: CASSEMQGGADTQYF
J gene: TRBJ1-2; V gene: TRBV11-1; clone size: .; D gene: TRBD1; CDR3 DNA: TGTGCCAGCAGCTACAGGGGTGGCTACACCTTC; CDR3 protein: CASSYRGGYTF
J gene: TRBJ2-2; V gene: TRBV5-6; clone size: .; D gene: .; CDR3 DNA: TGTGCCAGCAGCACCTCCGGGTTCACCGGGGAGCTGTTTTTT; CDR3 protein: CASSTSGFTGELFF
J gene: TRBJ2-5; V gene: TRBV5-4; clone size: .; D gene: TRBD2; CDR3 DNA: TGTGCCAGCAGCCCCCGACTAGCGGGAGATCAAGAGACCCAGTACTTC; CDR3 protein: CASSPRLAGDQETQYF
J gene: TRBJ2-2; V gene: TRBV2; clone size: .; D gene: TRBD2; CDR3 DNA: TGTGCCAGCAGTGGGACTAGCGGGAGTTTAACCGGGGAGCTGTTTTTT; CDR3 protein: CASSGTSGSLTGELFF
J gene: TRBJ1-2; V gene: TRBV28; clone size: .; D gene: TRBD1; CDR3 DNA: TGTGCCAGCACCGACAGGGCTAACTATGGCTACACCTTC; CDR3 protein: CASTDRANYGYTF
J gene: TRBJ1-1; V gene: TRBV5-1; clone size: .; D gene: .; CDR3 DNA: TGCGCCAGCAGCTCGAACCAAGGACAGCTCCCTGAAGCTTTCTTT; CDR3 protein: CASSSNQGQLPEAFF
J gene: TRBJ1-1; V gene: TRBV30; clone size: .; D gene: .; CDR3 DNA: TGTGCCTGGGTGGACACCTTTAACACTGAAGCTTTCTTT; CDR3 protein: CAWVDTFNTEAFF
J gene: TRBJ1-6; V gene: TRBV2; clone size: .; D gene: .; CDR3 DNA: TGTGCCAGCCGTAACCCCGCAGCCCTCCACTTT; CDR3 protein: CASRNPAALHF
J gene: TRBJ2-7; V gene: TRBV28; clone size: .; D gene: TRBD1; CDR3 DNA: TGTGCCAGCAGCCAGACAGGGACCCACTCCTACGAGCAGTACTTC; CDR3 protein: CASSQTGTHSYEQYF
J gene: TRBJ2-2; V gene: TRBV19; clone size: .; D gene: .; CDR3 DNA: TGTGCCAGTAGTATACTGAGGCCAGGGGTCTCTGGGCTAGCGGACACCGGGGAGCTGTTTTTT; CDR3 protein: CASSILRPGVSGLADTGELFF
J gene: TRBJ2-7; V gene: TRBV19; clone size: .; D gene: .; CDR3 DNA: TGTGCCAGTAGCCCTCGGAGCAGGGGTATCGAGCAGTACTTC; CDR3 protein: CASSPRSRGIEQYF
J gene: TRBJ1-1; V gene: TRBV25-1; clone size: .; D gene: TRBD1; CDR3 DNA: TGTGCCAGCAGTAAACGGGCAGGGGGCGTGGGCACTGAAGCTTTCTTT; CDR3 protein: CASSKRAGGVGTEAFF
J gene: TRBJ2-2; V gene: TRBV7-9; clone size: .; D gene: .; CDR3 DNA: TGTGCCAGCAGGGCTGAGCGCGAGCGAGACACCGGGGAGCTGTTTTTT; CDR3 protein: CASRAERERDTGELFF
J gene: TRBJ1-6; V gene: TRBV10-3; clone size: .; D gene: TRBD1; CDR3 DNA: TGTGCCATCAAGCTGGGACAGGGACATAATTCACCCCTCCACTTT; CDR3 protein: CAIKLGQGHNSPLHF